The 11 T cell receptor beta chains in this list originate from one sample, sequenced in a study of cytomegalovirus exposure and HLA in healthy donors. The PCR employed 60 Vbeta primers together with 13 Jbeta primers. Sequencing was performed with immunoSEQ multiplex PCR; in TCRdb, only in-frame clones are kept and a portion is missing. The table shows 150,000 to 160,000 clones, with under 85% occurring only once. Sequenced: PBMCs. The receptors were gathered from a man aged 18-30 years in good health and CMV-seronegative.

The sample holds a few counts of this clone. The V and J genes are TRBV6-1 and TRBJ2-7, with a possible D match to TRBD1 (6 bases). V shed 1 base and J shed 3 bases, with 10 bases lying between them. Germline V gives CDR1 MNHNS, CDR2 SASEGT. The CDR3 has 14 residues. The CDR3 sequence is CASSEGEGGYEQYV. CDR3 bases: TGTGCCAGCAGTGAAGGGGAAGGGGGCTACGAGCAGTACGTC.

The chain carries TRBV28 and TRBJ1-6; 7 bases fit TRBD1. CDR1 and CDR2 from the germline V gene are MDHEN and SYDVKM. J was trimmed by 7 bases and V by 5 bases; bases with no gene match: 8. The CDR3 covers 15 residues. As DNA, the CDR3 is TGTGCCAGCAGTGAACTGACAGGGCAGAATTCACCCCTCCACTTT. Residues: CASSELTGQNSPLHF. Drawing the rest from reference TRBV28 and TRBJ1-6, the complete variable domain is DVKVTQSSRYLVKRTGEKVFLECVQDMDHENMFWYRQDPGLGLRLIYFSYDVKMKEKGDIPEGYSVSREKKERFSLILESASTNQTSMYLCASSELTGQNSPLHFGNGTRLTVT.

This chain links TRBV19 with TRBJ1-1; TRBD1 matches at 7 bases. Germline loops: CDR1 LNHDA, CDR2 SQIVND (reference sequence). The junction had 6 bases not matched to a gene; V was cut back by 5 bases and J by 3 bases. CDR3 length equals 14 residues. In DNA form, the CDR3 reads TGTGCCAGTAGTGCCCGACAGGGAGACACTGAAGCTTTCTTT. As protein: CASSARQGDTEAFF.

The gene calls are TRBV2 and TRBJ1-2; the D gene is possibly TRBD1 (5 bases). The CDR3 sequence is 13 residues long. In germline, CDR1 is SNHLY, CDR2 FYNNEI. With 7 bases removed from V and 6 bases from J, the gap between germline ends came to 15 bases. The CDR3 nucleotides read TGTGCCAGCAACCTACAGGAGGGCCATGGCTACACCTTC. It codes for CASNLQEGHGYTF.

J is TRBJ2-5 and V is TRBV19; TRBD1 might be the D (6 bases). Germline CDR1 is LNHDA and CDR2 is SQIVND (reference sequence). The CDR3 sequence is 14 residues long. Deletions cut 4 bases from V and 2 bases from J, with 11 bases between. This CDR3 reads CASSRTGSQETQYF. DNA for the CDR3: TGTGCCAGTAGTAGAACAGGGAGTCAAGAGACCCAGTACTTC. Full variable domain (remainder filled in from reference TRBV19 and TRBJ2-5): DGGITQSPKYLFRKEGQNVTLSCEQNLNHDAMYWYRQDPGQGLRLIYYSQIVNDFQKGDIAEGYSVSREKKESFPLTVTSAQKNPTAFYLCASSRTGSQETQYFGPGTRLLVL.

The chain recombines TRBV19 with TRBJ2-7, with a possible D match to TRBD2 (6 bases). The ends were cut back, 3 bases at V and 4 bases at J, with 19 bases in the middle. Looked up from germline, CDR1 is LNHDA and CDR2 is SQIVND (reference sequence). This CDR3 spans 16 amino acids. CDR3 loop: CASSIFVRIAAYEQYF. For the CDR3, the DNA is TGTGCCAGTAGTATTTTCGTGCGGATAGCGGCATACGAGCAGTACTTC.

The genes are TRBV4-3 and TRBJ1-3, with unresolved D. Germline lookup yields CDR1 LGHNA and CDR2 YSLEER. This CDR3 spans 13 amino acids. Trimming took 3 bases from V and 4 from J, leaving 7 bases between them. The CDR3 is CASSQTGGNTIYF. CDR3 nucleotide sequence: TGCGCCAGCAGCCAGACGGGGGGAAACACCATATATTTT.

A word on this clone: The identical CDR3 is also encoded by other nucleotide sequences in the sample. The V gene is TRBV7-9, the J gene TRBJ2-5, with D maybe TRBD2 (5 bases). The germline V gene encodes CDR1 SEHNR and CDR2 FQNEAQ (reference sequence). This CDR3 spans 11 amino acids. V lost 4 bases, J lost 8 bases, and 8 bases lay in between. The CDR3 DNA sequence: TGTGCCAGCAGCTCCCGGGAAACCCAGTACTTC. This translates into CASSSRETQYF. The whole variable domain, filled in from reference TRBV7-9 and TRBJ2-5, reads DTGVSQNPRHKITKRGQNVTFRCDPISEHNRLYWYRQTLGQGPEFLTYFQNEAQLEKSRLLSDRFSAERPKGSFSTLEIQRTEQGDSAMYLCASSSRETQYFGPGTRLLVL.

The genes are TRBV7-6 and TRBJ2-7; possible D gene TRBD2, 7 bases. V dropped 3 bases and J dropped 5 bases, with 17 bases sitting between them. Germline assignment: CDR1 SGHVS and CDR2 FNYEAQ. This CDR3 has 15 residues. CDR3: CASSFLGGALDEQYF. CDR3 nucleotides: TGTGCCAGCAGCTTCTTGGGGGGGGCATTAGACGAGCAGTACTTC.

The chain uses TRBV29-1 and TRBJ2-6, with no clear D. Germline-derived CDR1 and CDR2 are SQVTM and ANQGSEA. Trimming took 6 bases from V and 0 from J, leaving 6 bases between them. The CDR3 has 13 residues. CDR3 nucleotide sequence: TGCAGCGTGGTAGTCTCTGGGGCCAACGTCCTGACTTTC. This codes for CSVVVSGANVLTF. Full variable domain (rest looked up from reference TRBV29-1 and TRBJ2-6): SAVISQKPSRDICQRGTSLTIQCQVDSQVTMMFWYRQQPGQSLTLIATANQGSEATYESGFVIDKFPISRPNLTFSTLTVSNMSPEDSSIYLCSVVVSGANVLTFGAGSRLTVL.

This clone was found a few times. This chain links TRBV18 with TRBJ1-1, with 7 bases that match TRBD1. Germline V CDR1 and CDR2: KGHSH, LQKENI. The CDR3 runs to 13 residues. Trimming removed 2 bases from V and 5 bases from J; junction bases left unmatched: 2. The CDR3 loop is CASSPYRGTEAFF. The CDR3 DNA follows: TGTGCCAGCTCACCATACAGGGGTACTGAAGCTTTCTTT.